The 31 T cell receptor beta chains below were found in one sample sequenced in a study of blood T cell repertoires in COVID-19 (dated by TCRdb to 2020 to 2022). Receptor amplification or capture employed the immunoSEQ multiplex PCR assay. Drawn from immuneACCESS, this table holds only the in-frame rearrangements with V and J called that TCRdb kept. Clones are partly lost; checked studies trace under half to an unresolved V gene and leave the rest unexplained. The sample profile shows roughly 71,000 clones; about nine tenths of them were found once. The top ten clones comprise roughly 2% of the sample. Material: peripheral blood. The receptor source for this set is a man under 40 with acute or convalescent COVID-19.

The V and J genes are TRBV7-2 and TRBJ2-7; 7 positions agree with TRBD2. Germline V gene sequence: CDR1 SGHTA, CDR2 FQGNSA. The ends lost 5 bases at V and 4 bases at J; junction bases unmatched: 8. The CDR3 contains 14 residues. CDR3 protein: CASSPTPGGYEQYF. CDR3 sequence (DNA): TGTGCCAGCAGCCCAACGCCCGGGGGGTACGAGCAGTACTTC. Supplemented by reference TRBV7-2 and TRBJ2-7, the full variable domain reads GAGVSQSPSNKVTEKGKDVELRCDPISGHTALYWYRQSLGQGLEFLIYFQGNSAPDKSGLPSDRFSAERTGGSVSTLTIQRTQQEDSAVYLCASSPTPGGYEQYFGPGTRLTVT.

The chain uses TRBV5-6 and TRBJ1-1, with 12 bases matching TRBD1. Germline values: CDR1 SGHDT, CDR2 YYEEEE. The CDR3 is made up of 17 amino acids. J gave up 5 bases and V 5 bases, and 13 bases lay outside the gene matches. The CDR3 protein is CASSPLTGQGAGTEAFF. The CDR3 region has the DNA TGTGCCAGCAGTCCGTTGACGGGACAGGGGGCTGGTACTGAAGCTTTCTTT.

The chain uses TRBV20-1 and TRBJ1-6, with 7 bases aligning to TRBD1. Germline loops: CDR1 DFQATT, CDR2 SNEGSKA (reference sequence). V trimming: 2 bases; J trimming: 17 bases; junction bases outside the gene matches: 6. The CDR3 loop spans 11 amino acids. The CDR3 reads CSARKKTGFHF. DNA of the CDR3: TGCAGTGCTAGAAAGAAGACAGGGTTCCACTTT.

This clone was seen only a few times. The chain joins TRBV4-1 to TRBJ2-3, with a possible D match to TRBD2 (5 bases). Germline assignment: CDR1 MGHRA and CDR2 YSYEKL. Trimming cost V 4 bases and J 6 bases, with 20 bases left between them. The CDR3 contains 16 residues. In nucleotides, the CDR3 is TGCGCCAGCAGCCGGGAGATCCGGGCCGAGTGGGATACGCAGTATTTT. Encoded protein: CASSREIRAEWDTQYF.

This clone was counted a few times. This rearrangement joins TRBV5-4 to TRBJ2-1; D is perhaps TRBD2 (5 bases). Per germline, CDR1 SGHNT and CDR2 YYREEE (reference sequence). V lost 0 bases to trimming and J lost 4 bases, with 11 bases between them. CDR3 length equals 15 residues. The CDR3 loop is CASSLDASSYNEQFF. The CDR3 DNA reads TGTGCCAGCAGCTTGGACGCTAGCTCTTACAATGAGCAGTTCTTC.

The rearrangement links TRBV3-1 (or the pseudogene TRBV3-2) to TRBJ1-3, with D possibly being TRBD1 (6 bases). The germline V gene has CDR1 LGHDT and CDR2 YNNKEL (reference sequence). The CDR3 spans 13 residues. With 5 bases removed from V and 2 bases from J, the gap between germline ends came to 7 bases. In DNA, the CDR3 is TGTGCCAGCAGCTCAGGGGCTGGAAACACCATATATTTT. This encodes CASSSGAGNTIYF.

This rearrangement joins TRBV10-3 to TRBJ2-1; TRBD1 might be the D (6 bases). The CDR3 is made up of 13 amino acids. V lost 6 bases to trimming and J lost 7 bases, with 13 bases between them. CDR1 ENHRY and CDR2 SYGVKD come from the germline V gene. CDR3 amino acids: CAIREGGPNEQFF. DNA of the CDR3: TGTGCCATCAGAGAAGGGGGTCCAAATGAGCAGTTCTTC.

This rearrangement joins TRBV5-6 to TRBJ2-5, with 9 bases matching TRBD1. Looked up from germline, CDR1 is SGHDT and CDR2 is YYEEEE. The CDR3 has 14 residues. V gave up 3 bases and J gave up 5 bases; unmatched junction bases: 5. In DNA form, the CDR3 reads TGTGCCAGCAGCTGGGACAGGGCCAGGGAGACCCAGTACTTC. Translation: CASSWDRARETQYF.

In its sample, this clone was seen a few times. The chain couples TRBV10-3 to TRBJ2-1; TRBD1 matches 10 bases. The CDR3 runs to 14 residues. Per germline, CDR1 ENHRY and CDR2 SYGVKD. The V segment lost 3 bases and the J segment 6 bases; nucleotides outside the gene matches: 2. CDR3 nucleotides: TGTGCCATCAGTGACCGGACAGGGGGCAATGAGCAGTTCTTC. It translates to CAISDRTGGNEQFF.

The CDR3 sequence: CAISDRTERTEQYF. The DNA for the CDR3 is TGTGCCATCAGTGATCGGACAGAACGAACCGAGCAGTACTTC. The J gene is TRBJ2-7, the V gene TRBV10-3; D possibly corresponds to TRBD1 (6 bases). V lost 3 bases and J lost 6, with 15 bases in between. This CDR3 comprises 14 residues. From germline, CDR1 is ENHRY and CDR2 SYGVKD.

The V gene is TRBV5-5, the J gene TRBJ1-1; TRBD1 is a possible D gene (5 bases). The CDR3 is 15 residues long. In germline, CDR1 is SGHKS, CDR2 YYEKEE (reference sequence). Trimming took 7 bases from V and 4 from J, leaving 20 bases between them. CDR3 in DNA: TGTGCCAGCCGCCCGTTGGCGGGGCTTGGCACTGAAGCTTTCTTT. Amino acid sequence: CASRPLAGLGTEAFF.

Only one count was recorded for this clone. The V and J genes are TRBV2 and TRBJ1-2; 7 bases line up with TRBD1. CDR1 and CDR2 (germline): SNHLY, FYNNEI. The V and J ends lost 4 bases and 4 bases, in that order; junction bases with no gene match: 3. The CDR3 extends over 13 amino acids. CDR3 bases: TGTGCCAGCAGTGTGGGGACAGCCTATGGCTACACCTTC. It is translated as CASSVGTAYGYTF. Full variable domain (missing parts from reference TRBV2 and TRBJ1-2): EPEVTQTPSHQVTQMGQEVILRCVPISNHLYFYWYRQILGQKVEFLVSFYNNEISEKSEIFDDQFSVERPDGSNFTLKIRSTKLEDSAMYFCASSVGTAYGYTFGSGTRLTVV.

The chain employs TRBV7-2 and TRBJ1-5; no clear D gene. From germline, CDR1 is SGHTA and CDR2 FQGNSA. V was trimmed by 5 bases and J by 10 bases, leaving 15 bases between them. CDR3 length: 13 amino acids. In DNA, the CDR3 is TGTGCCAGCAGCCTAGATCGGCGGGGACCCCAGCATTTT. Its protein product is CASSLDRRGPQHF.

The V and J genes are TRBV5-1 and TRBJ1-1; TRBD1 matches at 7 bases. CDR3 length: 14 residues. V gave up 4 bases and J gave up 3 bases; unmatched junction bases: 6. Germline V gives CDR1 SGHRS, CDR2 YFSETQ. DNA of the CDR3: TGCGCCAGCAGCGAGGGGACAGAGTACACTGAAGCTTTCTTT. This gives the protein CASSEGTEYTEAFF.

This clone has just a few counts. This chain joins TRBV5-1 and TRBJ1-6, with a tentative D call TRBD1 (6 bases). CDR1 and CDR2 (germline): SGHRS, YFSETQ. V was pared by 0 bases and J by 7 bases, with 14 bases between. The CDR3 consists of 16 residues. CDR3 amino acids: CASSLAPGGNNSPLHF. The CDR3 DNA sequence: TGCGCCAGCAGCTTGGCCCCGGGGGGCAACAATTCACCCCTCCACTTT. Complete variable domain (other parts from reference TRBV5-1 and TRBJ1-6): KAGVTQTPRYLIKTRGQQVTLSCSPISGHRSVSWYQQTPGQGLQFLFEYFSETQRNKGNFPGRFSGRQFSNSRSEMNVSTLELGDSALYLCASSLAPGGNNSPLHFGNGTRLTVT.

Note on this clone: The junction departs from germline at one end; a sequencing error may be responsible. In nucleotides, the CDR3 is TGCGCCAGCAGCTTGAGCAGGGGGCAAGGGACCCAGTACTTC. It is translated as CASSLSRGQGTQYF. V gene TRBV5-1 combines with J gene TRBJ2-5; 8 nucleotides line up with TRBD1. Germline V gene lookup returns CDR1 SGHRS and CDR2 YFSETQ. This CDR3 is built from 14 residues. Filled out from reference TRBV5-1 and TRBJ2-5, the complete variable domain reads KAGVTQTPRYLIKTRGQQVTLSCSPISGHRSVSWYQQTPGQGLQFLFEYFSETQRNKGNFPGRFSGRQFSNSRSEMNVSTLELGDSALYLCASSLSRGQGTQYFGPGTRLLVL.

V gene TRBV3-1 (or the pseudogene TRBV3-2) combines with J gene TRBJ2-1; tentative D call: TRBD1 (5 bases). Germline CDR1 is LGHDT and CDR2 is YNNKEL (reference sequence). This CDR3 is built from 15 residues. V gave up 3 bases and J gave up 9 bases, with 18 bases separating them. The CDR3 sequence is CASSHGQGSAGEQFF. CDR3 nucleotides: TGTGCCAGCAGCCATGGTCAGGGATCCGCCGGTGAGCAGTTCTTC.

The chain joins TRBV29-1 to TRBJ1-4, with D unresolved. The germline CDR1 and CDR2 sequences are SQVTM and ANQGSEA. V was clipped by 5 bases and J by 4 bases, with 5 bases between them. The CDR3 sequence is 11 residues long. CDR3 sequence reads: CSVSINEKLFF. In DNA form, the CDR3 reads TGCAGCGTTTCTATTAATGAAAAACTGTTTTTT.

The rearrangement uses TRBV2 and TRBJ1-3; 7 bases fit TRBD1. The length of the CDR3 is 13 residues. Germline assignment: CDR1 SNHLY and CDR2 FYNNEI. The J segment lost 3 bases and the V segment lost 11 bases, leaving 7 bases of the junction unmatched. The CDR3 nucleotides read TGTGCCGGACGACAGGGTGATGGAAACACCATATATTTT. This sequence encodes CAGRQGDGNTIYF.

The chain has TRBV6-5 and TRBJ1-2; D may be TRBD1 (5 bases). The CDR3 consists of 15 residues. The V gene lost 6 bases and the J gene lost 0 bases, with 14 bases spanning the gap. Germline-derived CDR1 and CDR2 are MNHEY and SVGAGI. CDR3 sequence reads: CASRVAGWTNYGYTF. In DNA form, the CDR3 reads TGTGCCAGCAGGGTGGCAGGGTGGACTAACTATGGCTACACCTTC.

The rearrangement joins TRBV5-6 to TRBJ2-7; TRBD2 agrees at 12 bases. The CDR3 covers 16 residues. Germline V lookup: CDR1 SGHDT, CDR2 YYEEEE. V shed 2 bases, J shed 7 bases, and the junction held 10 bases outside the gene matches. CDR3 loop: CASSFITSGGSWEQYV. In nucleotides, the CDR3 is TGTGCCAGCAGCTTTATAACTAGCGGGGGGTCCTGGGAGCAGTACGTC.

The chain uses TRBV18 and TRBJ2-2; perhaps TRBD1 as D (6 bases). V shed 2 bases and J shed 4 bases, with 11 bases lying between them. CDR3 length equals 15 residues. From germline, CDR1 is KGHSH and CDR2 LQKENI. The CDR3 coding sequence is TGTGCCAGCTCACCATTGGCAGGGGCCACCGGGGAGCTGTTTTTT. Its translation: CASSPLAGATGELFF.

The chain has TRBV18 and TRBJ2-7; D perhaps matches TRBD2 (6 bases). The CDR3 covers 16 residues. With 5 bases removed from V and 0 bases from J, the gap between germline ends came to 17 bases. Germline V gene lookup returns CDR1 KGHSH and CDR2 LQKENI. The DNA of the CDR3 is TGTGCCAGCTCAGACTACAACCGGGACTCCTCCTACGAGCAGTACTTC. Amino acids: CASSDYNRDSSYEQYF.

In its sample, this clone was seen once. This chain links TRBV4-1 with TRBJ1-4; D is possibly TRBD1 (6 bases). The V gene lost 4 bases and the J gene lost 4 bases, with 13 bases spanning the gap. The V gene's germline CDR1 is MGHRA and CDR2 YSYEKL. The length of the CDR3 is 15 residues. The CDR3 loop is CASSPLQGFNEKLFF. DNA of the CDR3: TGCGCCAGCAGCCCCTTACAGGGTTTTAATGAAAAACTGTTTTTT.

In its sample, this clone was seen a few times. V gene TRBV27 combines with J gene TRBJ2-7; TRBD1 is a possible D gene (5 bases). Trimming took 6 bases from V and 1 from J, leaving 19 bases between them. This CDR3 region has 16 residues. Per the germline V gene, CDR1 is MNHEY and CDR2 is SMNVEV (reference sequence). This CDR3 is CASSQHPDTLSYEQYF. Written as DNA, the CDR3 is TGTGCCAGCAGCCAGCACCCGGACACCCTTTCCTACGAGCAGTACTTC.

The V call is TRBV5-1, the J call TRBJ2-7; 8 nucleotides match TRBD1. The CDR3 consists of 17 residues. CDR1 is SGHRS and CDR2 is YFSETQ in the germline V gene. V shed 7 bases, J shed 4 bases, and the junction held 19 bases outside the gene matches. Here the CDR3 DNA reads TGCGCCAGCTCCGAGGGGGCTACACGGACAGGGATTTACGAGCAGTACTTC. Translation: CASSEGATRTGIYEQYF.

V and J are TRBV30 and TRBJ1-1; possibly TRBD1 for D (5 bases). Trimming removed 4 bases from V and 3 bases from J, with 6 bases in between. The CDR3 consists of 11 residues. Germline V gives CDR1 GTSNPN, CDR2 SVGIG (reference sequence). The CDR3 is CAWTGYTEAFF. The CDR3 DNA reads as TGTGCCTGGACAGGGTACACTGAAGCTTTCTTT.

The rearrangement links TRBV28 to TRBJ1-5; TRBD1 matches 7 bases. Germline V gene lookup returns CDR1 MDHEN and CDR2 SYDVKM. Losses at the gene ends were 6 bases for V and 4 bases for J; bases not matched to a gene: 18. The CDR3 is made up of 18 amino acids. CDR3 nucleotides: TGTGCCAGCAGCGCCATCCAGGGGGATTTTGGGAGGAATCAGCCCCAGCATTTT. It translates to CASSAIQGDFGRNQPQHF.

V usage is TRBV13 and J usage is TRBJ2-1; D might be TRBD2 (5 bases). V lost 2 bases and J 5 bases, leaving 7 bases between the germline ends. This CDR3 has 13 residues. Germline V gene data show CDR1 as PRHDT and CDR2 as FYEKMQ (reference sequence). The CDR3 nucleotides read TGTGCCAGCAGCTTAAAACTAGACAATGAGCAGTTCTTC. Its protein is CASSLKLDNEQFF.

The genes are TRBV27 and TRBJ2-5, with D possibly matching TRBD1 (6 bases). Germline CDR1 MNHEY, CDR2 SMNVEV (reference sequence). The CDR3 length is 14 residues. Trimming left V 2 bases short and J 1 base short, with 8 bases between. The DNA of the CDR3 is TGTGCCAGCAGTTTAGGCAGGGGCCAAGAGACCCAGTACTTC. Encoded protein: CASSLGRGQETQYF.

This rearrangement joins TRBV7-2 to TRBJ1-3; 9 bases are shared with TRBD1. The V segment lost 5 bases and the J segment 4 bases; nucleotides outside the gene matches: 6. Germline CDR1 SGHTA, CDR2 FQGNSA. CDR3 length: 15 amino acids. CDR3 amino acids: CASSLWTGVGNTIYF. CDR3 nucleotides: TGTGCCAGCAGCCTTTGGACAGGGGTCGGAAACACCATATATTTT.